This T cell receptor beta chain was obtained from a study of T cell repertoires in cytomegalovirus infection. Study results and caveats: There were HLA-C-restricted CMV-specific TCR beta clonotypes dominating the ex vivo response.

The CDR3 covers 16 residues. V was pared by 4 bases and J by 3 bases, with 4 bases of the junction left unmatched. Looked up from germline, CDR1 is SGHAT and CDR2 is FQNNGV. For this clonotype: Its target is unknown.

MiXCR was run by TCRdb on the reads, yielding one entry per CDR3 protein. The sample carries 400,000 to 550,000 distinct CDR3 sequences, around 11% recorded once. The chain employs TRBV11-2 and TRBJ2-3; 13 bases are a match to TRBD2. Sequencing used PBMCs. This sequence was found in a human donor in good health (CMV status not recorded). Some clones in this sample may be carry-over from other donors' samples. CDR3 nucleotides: TGTGCCAGCAGCTCTACTAGCGGGGGGGCAACAGATACGCAGTATTTT. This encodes CASSSTSGGATDTQYF.